This T cell receptor beta chain was documented in a study of cytomegalovirus exposure and HLA in healthy donors. Study-level information: A prior analysis found 117 million unique TCR beta sequences from around 180 million T cells.

There are 16 residues in the CDR3. Germline V lookup: CDR1 SEHNR, CDR2 FQNEAQ (reference sequence). Trimming removed 5 bases from V and 1 base from J, with 18 bases in between. Study observations and caveats: A later analysis found most CMV-associated TCR beta chains apparently HLA-restricted.

With regard to this clone: Its antigen remains unidentified.

A multiplex PCR was run with 60 Vbeta primers and 13 Jbeta primers. Libraries were prepared by immunoSEQ multiplex PCR; TCRdb keeps only in-frame clonotypes and omits some of them. The sample contains around 89,000 clones, around three quarters of which appear only once. The chain links TRBV7-9 to TRBJ2-7; possible D gene TRBD1, 5 bases. Sequencing was carried out using PBMCs. This clonotype originated in a man aged 40-55 years in good health and CMV-seronegative. Here the CDR3 DNA reads TGTGCCAGCAGCGCTTCTCAGGGAAAAGGGTCCTACGAGCAGTACTTC. This translates into CASSASQGKGSYEQYF.